One sample yielded the 8 T cell receptor beta chains listed below, sequenced in a study of beta chain features in type 1 diabetes. The sequenced template was cDNA made from the entire isolated RNA. Data came from immunoSEQ multiplex PCR; TCRdb stores just in-frame clones and leaves some out. The table includes 300,000 to 350,000 clones, 12% to 15% detected once. The sequencing input was central memory CD4+ T cells from blood. These receptors all come from a man aged 25 to 40 in good health.

This CDR3 is CASSEGPTDYEQYF. CDR3 DNA: TGTGCCAGCAGTGAAGGACCGACCGACTACGAGCAGTACTTC. The chain uses TRBV6-1 and TRBJ2-7; D not resolved. The germline V gene has CDR1 MNHNS and CDR2 SASEGT. CDR3 length: 14 amino acids. Trimming shortened V by 1 base and J by 3 bases, and 10 bases separated the two germline ends.

This chain joins TRBV5-5 and TRBJ1-1; D uncertain. Per germline, CDR1 SGHKS and CDR2 YYEKEE (reference sequence). The CDR3 loop spans 13 amino acids. The ends were cut back, 4 bases at V and 1 base at J, with 8 bases in the middle. The CDR3 region is CASSRDWNTEAFF. The CDR3 DNA reads as TGTGCCAGCAGCCGTGACTGGAACACTGAAGCTTTCTTT.

The chain couples TRBV4-3 to TRBJ2-1; the D call may be TRBD1 or TRBD2 (5 bases each). The germline V gene encodes CDR1 LGHNA and CDR2 YSLEER. This CDR3 is built from 13 residues. V lost 6 bases and J 5 bases, leaving 11 bases between the germline ends. CDR3 residues: CASRRQGDNEQFF. The CDR3 nucleotides read TGCGCCAGCAGGCGGCAGGGAGACAATGAGCAGTTCTTC.

With respect to this clone: Relative to the germline gene, one junction end is altered; a read error may explain this. The V gene is TRBV11-2, the J gene TRBJ2-2; TRBD2 agrees at 12 bases. Germline assignment: CDR1 SGHAT and CDR2 FQNNGV. CDR3 length equals 17 residues. CDR3 in amino acids: CASSQNGLAGWTGELFF. The CDR3 DNA is TGCGCCAGCAGCCAGAATGGACTAGCGGGGTGGACCGGGGAGCTGTTTTTT.

The chain uses TRBV7-9 and TRBJ1-1; 8 bases are shared with TRBD1. CDR3 length: 15 residues. Germline V gives CDR1 SEHNR, CDR2 FQNEAQ (reference sequence). The trim removed 2 bases at V and 5 bases at J, leaving 7 bases unmatched. The CDR3 spells CASSLTGGPSTEAFF. The CDR3 DNA reads TGTGCCAGCAGCTTAACAGGGGGACCTTCAACTGAAGCTTTCTTT.

This clone has only a few counts. This chain links TRBV21-1 with TRBJ2-5; the table's TRBD2 call for D was not verified on the DNA. TRBV21-1 corresponds to a pseudogene. There are 15 residues in the CDR3. CDR3 amino acids: CASRRRGTLQETQYF. CDR3 bases: TGTGCCAGTCGGCGGCGGGGCACTCTACAAGAGACCCAGTACTTC.

The J gene is TRBJ2-5, the V gene TRBV7-2, with D hard to call. The tail of the sequence fits TRBJ2-7 better, so the J call may be wrong. There are 16 residues in the CDR3. Germline CDR1 and CDR2: SGHTA and FQGNSA. The CDR3 nucleotides are TGTGCCAGCAACCGAGGCCTAGTCACAGAACCCTACGAGCAGTACTTC. This translates into CASNRGLVTEPYEQYF.

This clone was counted a single time. This chain's CDR3 is CASSLNRGRGNQPQHF. The CDR3 nucleotides read TGTGCCAGCAGTTTAAATCGAGGCAGGGGGAATCAGCCCCAGCATTTT. The chain combines TRBV27 with TRBJ1-5; 7 bases agree with TRBD1. CDR3 size: 16 residues. Germline-derived CDR1 and CDR2 are MNHEY and SMNVEV (reference sequence). V trimming: 2 bases; J trimming: 4 bases; junction bases outside the gene matches: 8.